The TCR beta chain described here comes from a study of human T cells and chemical hapten exposure. Across the whole study: DPC at 2% was the sensitizing agent, placed on roughly 2 cm by roughly 2 cm of upper inner arm skin.

TCRdb ran MiXCR on the RACE reads and lists one entry per CDR3 protein. The table lists roughly 84,000 distinct CDR3 sequences, roughly 10% of them singletons. Germline-derived CDR1 and CDR2 are DFQATT and SNEGSKA (reference sequence). The CDR3 totals 15 residues. Trimming cost V 2 bases and J 3 bases, with 17 bases left between them. Noted time point: patch test 2, 6 weeks after DPC sensitization. As to treatment: therapeutic diphenylcyclopropenone sensitization with weekly scalp DPC. In every case, blood was obtained before the patch test was applied. Alopecia patients between 18 and 70 years old and suitable for DPC were used as donors. In its sample, this clonotype was seen many times. The antigen is unknown. General study points: Sensitizing to DPC left TCRs with a frequency above 1 in 1000 unaltered.

The material sequenced was whole blood, taken in connection with sensitization to the hapten diphenylcyclopropenone (DPC). The sequence was collected from a woman aged 45-65 years with alopecia areata. Some clones in this sample may be carry-over from other donors' samples. This chain connects TRBV20-1 to TRBJ2-7; D is possibly TRBD1 or TRBD2 (5 bases each). The CDR3 nucleotides are TGCAGTGCTAGACTGGCCCTCAGAGGGGACTACGAGCAGTACTTC. Its translation: CSARLALRGDYEQYF.